The rows below give T cell receptor beta chains drawn from one sample of a study of shared clonotypes between healthy human individuals. The data were produced by immunoSEQ multiplex PCR, yet TCRdb's version contains in-frame clones alone and is incomplete. The sample has over a million clones, 95% to 97% seen once. Sequencing used naive CD4+ T cells sorted from blood. Receptors originate from a man aged 25 to 40 in good health. The CDR3 runs from the conserved cysteine through the conserved F or W. A D gene is named only where the DNA matches it firmly. The listing skips clone size in some rows; elsewhere it reads once, few, many or a size class.

d_call	v_call	clone_size	j_call	cdr3_nt	cdr3_aa
NA	TRBV7-2	NA	TRBJ1-5	TGTGCCAGCAGTCCTGACGGGGCTAATCAGCCCCAGCATTTT	CASSPDGANQPQHF
NA	TRBV7-9	NA	TRBJ1-2	TGTGCCAGCGGACGACAGGAATTTTATGGCTACACCTTC	CASGRQEFYGYTF
TRBD1	TRBV2	NA	TRBJ2-7	TGTGCCAGCAGGGAACCGGGACAGGGGACCTACGAGCAGTACTTC	CASREPGQGTYEQYF
NA	TRBV28	NA	TRBJ2-3	TGTGCCAGCAGTTTGACAGGCCCCGGGGATACGCAGTATTTT	CASSLTGPGDTQYF
NA	TRBV10-3	NA	TRBJ1-4	TGTGCCATCAGAACGGGAACTAATGAAAAACTGTTTTTT	CAIRTGTNEKLFF
TRBD1	TRBV9	NA	TRBJ1-4	TGTGCCAGCAGCCAGGGGGGCTCGGTAAATGAAAAACTGTTTTTT	CASSQGGSVNEKLFF
TRBD1	TRBV5-1	NA	TRBJ1-1	TGCGCCAGCAGCGCCCGGACAGGGGGGAGCACTGAAGCTTTCTTT	CASSARTGGSTEAFF
TRBD1	TRBV10-1	NA	TRBJ2-1	TGCGCCAGCAGTAAGGACAGGCTAAGGTCGTTCTTC	CASSKDRLRSFF
TRBD1	TRBV2	NA	TRBJ1-5	TGTGCCAGCAGTTCCCAGGGGGGAAATCAGCCCCAGCATTTT	CASSSQGGNQPQHF
TRBD1	TRBV6-1	NA	TRBJ2-3	TGTGCCAGCAGTATCACAGGGGCCCGAGGTTTTCAGTATTTT	CASSITGARGFQYF
TRBD1	TRBV7-9	NA	TRBJ2-6	TGTGCCAGCAGCTTTAGGGACAGGGGTCTCTCTGGGGCCAACGTCCTGACTTTC	CASSFRDRGLSGANVLTF
NA	TRBV19	NA	TRBJ1-5	TGTGCCAGTAGGGGGGGTAACCAGCCCCAGCATTTT	CASRGGNQPQHF
TRBD1	TRBV5-5	NA	TRBJ2-4	TGTGCCAGCAGTACAGGGGGCACAGATACCTCCCTAGCCAAAAACATTCAGTACTTC	CASSTGGTDTSLAKNIQYF
NA	TRBV7-2	NA	TRBJ1-3	TGTGCCAGCAGCTCGCAGCCGCGATTGACAGCAGGAAACACCATATATTTT	CASSSQPRLTAGNTIYF
TRBD1	TRBV5-4	NA	TRBJ2-7	TGTGCCAGCAGCAGACAGGGAAACTCCTACGAGCAGTACTTC	CASSRQGNSYEQYF
NA	TRBV7-3	once	TRBJ2-3	TGTGCCAGCAGCTTCAGCACAGATACGCAGTATTTT	CASSFSTDTQYF
NA	TRBV21-1	NA	TRBJ1-4	TGTGCCAGCAGCACCAAGCCCCCCCCGGGACTAAGGGGTGAAAAACTGTTTTTT	CASSTKPPPGLRGEKLFF
TRBD2	TRBV5-4	NA	TRBJ2-7	TGTGCCAGCAGCTTGGCGCGGGGACTATCCTACGAGCAGTACTTC	CASSLARGLSYEQYF
NA	TRBV18	NA	TRBJ2-3	TGTGCCAGCTCACCTAGGAACAGGGCCACCGATACGCAGTATTTT	CASSPRNRATDTQYF
NA	TRBV9	NA	TRBJ2-3	TGTGCCAGCAGCTCTAGGGGAACCACTAGCACAGATACGCAGTATTTT	CASSSRGTTSTDTQYF
TRBD1	TRBV2	NA	TRBJ1-1	TGTGCCAGCAGTATCGACAGGGGTAACACTGAAGCTTTCTTT	CASSIDRGNTEAFF
NA	TRBV6-5	NA	TRBJ1-1	TGTGCCAGCAGTTATAAAATGGGGGGCACTGAAGCTTTCTTT	CASSYKMGGTEAFF
NA	TRBV7-8	NA	TRBJ1-2	TGTGCCAGCAGCCCCCGGTATCGCGGCTACACCTTC	CASSPRYRGYTF
NA	TRBV6-5	NA	TRBJ2-5	TGTGCCAGCAGTCCCCCAGGAGCCCCAGAGACCCAGTACTTC	CASSPPGAPETQYF
NA	TRBV4-1	NA	TRBJ2-1	TGCGCCAGCAGCCAAGCTCCGGGACTCGAGCAGTTCTTC	CASSQAPGLEQFF
NA	TRBV9	NA	TRBJ2-7	TGTGCCAGCAGCGCCAGGGGATACGAGCAGTACTTC	CASSARGYEQYF
TRBD1	TRBV28	NA	TRBJ2-5	TGTGCCAGCAGTTGGGACAGGGTCGAGACCCAGTACTTC	CASSWDRVETQYF
NA	TRBV6-5	NA	TRBJ2-3	TGTGCCAGCAGTTACGGGCGGAGATGGGGCACAGATACGCAGTATTTT	CASSYGRRWGTDTQYF
NA	TRBV19	NA	TRBJ1-5	TGTGCCAGTAGTATAGATAACAATTCAAGACAGAGGAACCAGCCCCAGCATTTT	CASSIDNNSRQRNQPQHF
TRBD1	TRBV5-6	NA	TRBJ2-7	TGTGCCAGCAGCAAAACTATGGGACAGGGTGTTAACGAGCAGTACTTC	CASSKTMGQGVNEQYF
NA	TRBV6-1	once	TRBJ2-2	TGTGCCAGCAGAGAGTATGCGGGCGGGGAGCTGTTTTTT	CASREYAGGELFF
NA	TRBV10-3	NA	TRBJ1-4	TGTGCGACCGGACGCCCCGAAGAAAAACTGTTTTTT	CATGRPEEKLFF
NA	TRBV14	NA	TRBJ2-7	TGTGCCAGCAGCCTTAGGACATCTTGGAGGGAGCAGTACTTC	CASSLRTSWREQYF
TRBD2	TRBV5-1	NA	TRBJ2-1	TGCGCCAGCAGATCTAGCGGCACCACCTACAATGAGCAGTTCTTC	CASRSSGTTYNEQFF
TRBD1	TRBV5-1	NA	TRBJ1-2	TGCGCCAGCAGCCGACCGGGACAGGGGGCCGGTGGCTACACCTTC	CASSRPGQGAGGYTF
TRBD2	TRBV7-9	NA	TRBJ2-5	TGTGCCAGCAGCTCGCGACTAGCAGGGCAAGAGACCCAGTACTTC	CASSSRLAGQETQYF
NA	TRBV28	NA	TRBJ2-7	TGTGCCACTAACATGGGACTTCCGATCCCCTACGAGCAGTACTTC	CATNMGLPIPYEQYF
NA	TRBV7-9	NA	TRBJ2-2	TGTGCCAGCAGCGGTCAGGGAGCCGGGGAGCTGTTTTTT	CASSGQGAGELFF
NA	TRBV6-5	NA	TRBJ2-7	TGTGCCAGCAGTCCTCCAGGGTACGCGGACGAGCAGTACTTC	CASSPPGYADEQYF
NA	TRBV19	NA	TRBJ1-1	TGTGCCACCACCACAGGTCCCGGGCATTACACTGAAGCTTTCTTT	CATTTGPGHYTEAFF
NA	TRBV4-3	NA	TRBJ2-7	TGCGCCAGCAGCCAAGCGCTGGAAACCTACGAGCAGTACTTC	CASSQALETYEQYF
NA	TRBV18	NA	TRBJ1-3	TGTGCCAGCTCACCAGCCGGAAGATCTGGAAACACCATATATTTT	CASSPAGRSGNTIYF
NA	TRBV30	NA	TRBJ2-5	TGTGCCTGGAGTGCGGGGCGGAGAATAGAGACCCAGTACTTC	CAWSAGRRIETQYF
NA	TRBV25-1	once	TRBJ1-1	TGTGCCAGCAGTGAATTCGGGGGACGGGGCACTGAAGCTTTCTTT	CASSEFGGRGTEAFF
NA	TRBV5-4	NA	TRBJ1-1	TGTGCCAGCAGCTTGGTTGCAGACATGAACACTGAAGCTTTCTTT	CASSLVADMNTEAFF
NA	TRBV6-6	NA	TRBJ1-2	TGTGCCAGCAGTTCGAGGGGGGAATATGGCTACACCTTC	CASSSRGEYGYTF
NA	TRBV6-1	NA	TRBJ2-3	TGTGCCAGCAGTGAAGGTCGGACAGATACGCAGTATTTT	CASSEGRTDTQYF